Following are 8 T cell receptor beta chains from one sample sequenced in a study of cytomegalovirus exposure and HLA in healthy donors. 13 Jbeta primers and 60 Vbeta primers were used for the PCR. Libraries were prepared by immunoSEQ multiplex PCR; TCRdb keeps only in-frame clonotypes and omits some of them. The sample carries about 180,000 clones, roughly 80% recorded once. Sample: PBMCs. The receptors originated from a young man in good health and CMV-seronegative.

In its sample, this clone was seen once. The chain couples TRBV29-1 to TRBJ2-5, with a weak D call TRBD1 (5 bases). This CDR3 has 14 amino acids. V was pared by 5 bases and J by 4 bases, with 17 bases between. Germline V CDR1 and CDR2: SQVTM, ANQGSEA. CDR3 sequence: CSVKTDPGRETQYF. CDR3 nucleotide sequence: TGCAGCGTTAAGACAGACCCCGGCAGAGAGACCCAGTACTTC.

The chain recombines TRBV6-1 with TRBJ2-5; 8 bases line up with TRBD1. The tail of the sequence fits TRBJ2-7 better, so the J call may be wrong. Germline-derived CDR1 and CDR2 are MNHNS and SASEGT. This CDR3 comprises 13 residues. CDR3 bases: TGTGCCAGCAGTGACGGACAGGGCTACGAGCAGTACTTC. This encodes CASSDGQGYEQYF.

This chain connects TRBV6-5 to TRBJ1-1; 7 positions agree with TRBD1. From germline, CDR1 is MNHEY and CDR2 SVGAGI. The CDR3 totals 15 residues. V gave up 4 bases and J gave up 0 bases; unmatched junction bases: 5. The CDR3 DNA reads TGTGCCAGCAGTTTTTCCGGGACAGTGAACACTGAAGCTTTCTTT. It translates to CASSFSGTVNTEAFF.

In this sample, this clone turned up once. The chain uses TRBV7-2 and TRBJ2-7, with 8 nucleotides matching TRBD1. CDR1 and CDR2 (germline): SGHTA, FQGNSA. The V gene end was trimmed by 2 bases and the J gene end by 4 bases; junction bases not matched to a gene: 4. The CDR3 has 14 residues. In DNA form, the CDR3 reads TGTGCCAGCAGCTTACCAGGGGGCGCTTACGAGCAGTACTTC. It translates to CASSLPGGAYEQYF.

J is TRBJ1-1 and V is TRBV7-9; D remains ambiguous. CDR1 and CDR2 (germline): SEHNR, FQNEAQ (reference sequence). The CDR3 spans 13 residues. Trimming left V 5 bases short and J 3 bases short, with 10 bases between. The CDR3 protein is CASSPGLDTEAFF. CDR3 nucleotide sequence: TGTGCCAGCAGCCCGGGGTTAGACACTGAAGCTTTCTTT.

As regards this clone: In the same sample, other DNA sequences code for this CDR3. This chain joins TRBV19 and TRBJ2-7; 7 positions match TRBD1. This CDR3 has 15 residues. The V segment lost 5 bases and the J segment 3 bases; nucleotides outside the gene matches: 10. Per the germline V gene, CDR1 is LNHDA and CDR2 is SQIVND (reference sequence). CDR3 sequence: CASSVSGTEYYEQYF. The DNA for the CDR3 is TGTGCCAGTAGTGTGTCCGGGACAGAATACTACGAGCAGTACTTC.

This clone was recorded only once. The rearrangement joins TRBV28 to TRBJ1-1, with 8 positions matching TRBD1. The germline CDR1 and CDR2 sequences are MDHEN and SYDVKM. CDR3 length: 15 residues. V dropped 5 bases and J dropped 1; count of bases not matched to a gene: 6. DNA of the CDR3: TGTGCCAGCAGTCCAGGCAGGGGGCAGAACACTGAAGCTTTCTTT. Amino acid sequence: CASSPGRGQNTEAFF.

This clone was found a few times. The chain joins TRBV7-2 to TRBJ1-5; possible D gene TRBD1, 5 bases. The germline V and J ends were trimmed by 1 base and 1 base, with 11 bases remaining between them. The CDR3 has 16 amino acids. Germline CDR1 and CDR2: SGHTA and FQGNSA. CDR3 sequence reads: CASSLVGGGSNQPQHF. In DNA, the CDR3 is TGTGCCAGCAGCTTAGTGGGGGGGGGAAGCAATCAGCCCCAGCATTTT.